The 17 T cell receptor beta chains below all came from one sample that was sequenced in a study of post-analysis software for immune sequencing data. Whole-study findings and limits: Among roughly 5 TRBV segments more frequent in patients than controls were TRBV5-6, TRBV5-1 and TRBV20-1.

No antigen is known for these receptors. Each TCR beta cDNA library carried unique molecular identifiers. TCRdb used MiXCR to reprocess the PCR reads, holding one entry per CDR3 protein. Of hundreds of thousands of distinct CDR3 sequences listed, about 40% are singletons. The specimen sequenced was blood. These receptors originate from a girl aged 5-17 years with multiple sclerosis.

The chain joins TRBV20-1 to TRBJ2-3; 11 positions match TRBD2. Germline V gene sequence: CDR1 DFQATT, CDR2 SNEGSKA (reference sequence). J gave up 3 bases and V 2 bases, and 4 bases lay outside the gene matches. CDR3 length: 15 amino acids. The CDR3 sequence is CSARRSSGGTDTQYF. The DNA of the CDR3 is TGCAGTGCTAGACGGTCTAGCGGGGGGACAGATACGCAGTATTTT.

The rearrangement joins TRBV7-2 to TRBJ2-5; tentative D call: TRBD1 (5 bases). This CDR3 has 14 residues. V lost 1 base and J lost 6, with 12 bases in between. CDR1 is SGHTA, CDR2 FQGNSA, per germline. CDR3 sequence: CASSLEQGTQTQYF. The CDR3 bases are TGTGCCAGCAGCTTAGAGCAGGGAACACAGACCCAGTACTTC.

This chain uses TRBV27 with TRBJ2-5; D uncertain. The V gene lost 2 bases and the J gene lost 1 base, with 11 bases spanning the gap. This CDR3 has 15 residues. The germline gives CDR1 MNHEY, CDR2 SMNVEV (reference sequence). The CDR3 DNA reads TGTGCCAGCAGTTTAACTTTTACGTTCCAAGAGACCCAGTACTTC. Amino acids: CASSLTFTFQETQYF.

This clonotype has only a few counts. The chain recombines TRBV12-3 or TRBV12-4 with TRBJ1-4, with 7 bases identical to TRBD1. The CDR3 totals 15 residues. The V gene end was trimmed by 5 bases and the J gene end by 0 bases; junction bases not matched to a gene: 3. In nucleotides, the CDR3 is TGTGCCAGCAGTCCGGGACAGTCAACTAATGAAAAACTGTTTTTT. Translated: CASSPGQSTNEKLFF.

A remark on this clonotype: The conserved closing phenylalanine or tryptophan is absent in this CDR3, likely reflecting a read error. The V call is TRBV12-3 or TRBV12-4, the J call TRBJ2-7; 7 bases line up with TRBD2. The CDR3 runs 12 residues. V was clipped by 1 base and J by 6 bases; unmatched bases: 0. The CDR3 reads CASSLGGGEQYL. CDR3 nucleotides: TGTGCCAGCAGTTTAGGCGGGGGCGAGCAGTACCTC.

As for this clonotype: No conserved phenylalanine or tryptophan ends this CDR3, so it is likely a read error. The rearrangement links TRBV20-1 to TRBJ2-5; 10 nucleotides match TRBD2. Germline CDR1 is DFQATT and CDR2 is SNEGSKA (reference sequence). The ends lost 1 base at V and 5 bases at J; junction bases unmatched: 4. The CDR3 runs 14 residues. For the CDR3, the DNA is TGCAGTGCTAGAGGGACTAGCGGTTGGGAGACCCAGTACGTC. This codes for CSARGTSGWETQYV.

The chain has TRBV10-3 and TRBJ1-2; 10 nucleotides agree with TRBD1. Trimming cost V 8 bases and J 3 bases; bases outside gene matches: 3. The CDR3 contains 13 residues. The germline CDR1 and CDR2 sequences are ENHRY and SYGVKD. This CDR3 reads CAIGQGGDYGYTF. Here the CDR3 DNA reads TGTGCCATCGGACAGGGGGGGGACTATGGCTACACCTTC.

This chain links TRBV10-3 with TRBJ1-2, with 7 bases that match TRBD1. The V gene's germline CDR1 is ENHRY and CDR2 SYGVKD. CDR3 size: 15 residues. V lost 6 bases, J lost 5 bases, and 12 bases stayed unmatched. In DNA, the CDR3 is TGTGCCATCAGGGGAGACAGGGTTGAAGGTTATGGCTACACCTTC. As protein: CAIRGDRVEGYGYTF.

This clonotype has a handful of counts. The chain uses TRBV6-6 and TRBJ1-2, with TRBD1 as a possible D gene (5 bases). The CDR3 runs to 16 residues. V gave up 5 bases and J gave up 1 base, with 17 bases separating them. The germline V gene encodes CDR1 MNHNY and CDR2 SVGAGI (reference sequence). This CDR3 reads CASSPRTGRINYGYTF. Here the CDR3 DNA reads TGTGCCAGCAGTCCGCGTACGGGACGGATTAACTATGGCTACACCTTC.

The V and J genes are TRBV20-1 and TRBJ1-2; tentatively, D is TRBD1 (5 bases). This CDR3 region has 13 residues. V dropped 6 bases and J dropped 0 bases, with 11 bases sitting between them. CDR1 is DFQATT and CDR2 is SNEGSKA in the germline V gene (reference sequence). CDR3 residues: CSAFWGANYGYTF. DNA for the CDR3: TGCAGTGCCTTCTGGGGGGCTAACTATGGCTACACCTTC.

In this sample, this clonotype turned up a few times. The V and J genes are TRBV2 and TRBJ2-1; the D is unclear. Germline-derived CDR1 and CDR2 are SNHLY and FYNNEI. The length of the CDR3 is 11 residues. Trimming stripped 6 bases from V and 4 bases from J, with 4 bases between. The CDR3 is CASSEYNEQFF. DNA for the CDR3: TGTGCCAGCAGCGAATACAATGAGCAGTTCTTC. Full variable domain (outside the CDR3, taken from reference TRBV2 and TRBJ2-1): EPEVTQTPSHQVTQMGQEVILRCVPISNHLYFYWYRQILGQKVEFLVSFYNNEISEKSEIFDDQFSVERPDGSNFTLKIRSTKLEDSAMYFCASSEYNEQFFGPGTRLTVL.

This clonotype was detected a few times. CDR3 DNA sequence: TGCGCCAGCAGCCAAGGGGGACTAGCGGTTTACAATGAGCAGTTCTTC. Amino acid sequence: CASSQGGLAVYNEQFF. The gene calls are TRBV4-1 and TRBJ2-1; 11 positions match TRBD2. This CDR3 is 16 amino acids long. Germline assignment: CDR1 MGHRA and CDR2 YSYEKL. The ends lost 1 base at V and 4 bases at J; junction bases unmatched: 3.

This chain connects TRBV9 to TRBJ2-7; TRBD2 matches 10 bases. J was trimmed by 2 bases and V by 3 bases; bases with no gene match: 5. CDR3 length equals 15 residues. Germline lookup yields CDR1 SGDLS and CDR2 YYNGEE. The DNA for the CDR3 is TGTGCCAGCAGCGCCGCAGCGGGGGGGCCCTACGAGCAGTACTTC. This gives the protein CASSAAAGGPYEQYF.

In its sample, this clonotype was seen a few times. The genes are TRBV7-2 and TRBJ2-4; D ambiguous. V shed 2 bases and J shed 0 bases, with 8 bases lying between them. Germline-derived CDR1 and CDR2 are SGHTA and FQGNSA. The CDR3 extends over 15 amino acids. The CDR3 DNA is TGTGCCAGCAGCTTAAAGGCGGTAGCCAAAAACATTCAGTACTTC. Protein: CASSLKAVAKNIQYF. The complete variable domain, with remaining parts taken from reference TRBV7-2 and TRBJ2-4, reads GAGVSQSPSNKVTEKGKDVELRCDPISGHTALYWYRQSLGQGLEFLIYFQGNSAPDKSGLPSDRFSAERTGGSVSTLTIQRTQQEDSAVYLCASSLKAVAKNIQYFGAGTRLSVL.

Concerning this clonotype: One end of the junction varies from germline; a read error may be responsible. The V gene is TRBV20-1, the J gene TRBJ2-5; D unresolved. Gene TRBJ2-7 matches the end of the DNA better, so the J call may be wrong. The CDR3 consists of 12 residues. CDR1 DFQATT and CDR2 SNEGSKA come from the germline V gene (reference sequence). In DNA, the CDR3 is TGCAGTGTTAGAGAGGTTTCATACGAGCAGTACTTC. The encoded protein is CSVREVSYEQYF.

The chain couples TRBV3-1 to TRBJ1-2, with D perhaps matching TRBD1 (5 bases). The CDR3 spans 15 residues. The germline gives CDR1 LGHDT, CDR2 YNNKEL (reference sequence). Between the trimmed V and J ends, which lost 0 bases and 3 bases, there was a span of 11 bases. Here the CDR3 DNA reads TGTGCCAGCAGCCAAGACGGGGGGATCGACTATGGCTACACCTTC. Residues: CASSQDGGIDYGYTF.

This clonotype was seen more than once but under ten times. In DNA form, the CDR3 reads TGCAGCGTTGAAAGCGGAGGGGGCTACGAGCAGTACTTC. Amino acids: CSVESGGGYEQYF. This chain links TRBV29-1 with TRBJ2-7; D could derive from TRBD1 or TRBD2 (6 bases each). Trimming pared 2 bases from V and 3 bases from J, leaving 11 bases between. Germline V gene sequence: CDR1 SQVTM, CDR2 ANQGSEA. The CDR3 runs 13 residues.